The T cell receptor beta chain under discussion was sequenced for a study of shared clonotypes between healthy human individuals. Germline V gene lookup returns CDR1 SGHRS and CDR2 YFSETQ. The CDR3 covers 13 residues. The V and J ends lost 6 bases and 1 base respectively, with 7 bases between them. Using immunoSEQ multiplex PCR, the repertoire was profiled, and TCRdb retains in-frame clones only, with some absent. Among approximately 940,000 clones listed, over 60% were seen once. The clonotype comes from a man aged 18 to 30 in good health. The rearrangement uses TRBV5-1 and TRBJ2-2; D is undetermined. The sequenced sample consisted of memory CD4+ T cells sorted from blood. Subset defined: CD45RA-negative fraction. The chain's CDR3 is CASMAQNTGELFF. CDR3 in DNA: TGCGCCAGCATGGCCCAGAACACCGGGGAGCTGTTTTTT.